The present TCR beta chain was sequenced within a study of CD8 T cells in ankylosing spondylitis. The study's findings and limits: Enrichment of disease-linked clones was reportedly significant in matched ankylosing spondylitis synovial fluid. As for the disease-linked clones, they showed a CD8+ phenotype and occurred at relatively low frequencies in peripheral blood. Within ankylosing spondylitis blood, a TCR beta motif made up of eight highly homologous variants appeared to be characteristic. A number of the motif variants had already been described in reactive arthritis synovial fluid and blood.

This clonotype was detected a few times. Its antigen is still unknown. Quantitative 5'-RACE with molecular barcodes produced the TCR beta libraries. One entry per CDR3 protein results from TCRdb running MiXCR on the 5' RACE reads. Of about 540,000 distinct CDR3 sequences listed, approximately 12% are singletons. The origin of this receptor is a male donor with ankylosing spondylitis. The sample was blood, either unsorted or a sorted T cell fraction (not recorded which).

In nucleotides, the CDR3 is TGTGCCAGCAGTGGTTTAGCGGGAGTAGCAAATGAGCAGTTCTTC. This sequence encodes CASSGLAGVANEQFF. The chain carries TRBV6-1 and TRBJ2-1, with TRBD2 matching over 9 bases. Per germline, CDR1 MNHNS and CDR2 SASEGT. The CDR3 is made up of 15 amino acids. V lost 4 bases and J lost 7; bases outside the gene matches: 8.